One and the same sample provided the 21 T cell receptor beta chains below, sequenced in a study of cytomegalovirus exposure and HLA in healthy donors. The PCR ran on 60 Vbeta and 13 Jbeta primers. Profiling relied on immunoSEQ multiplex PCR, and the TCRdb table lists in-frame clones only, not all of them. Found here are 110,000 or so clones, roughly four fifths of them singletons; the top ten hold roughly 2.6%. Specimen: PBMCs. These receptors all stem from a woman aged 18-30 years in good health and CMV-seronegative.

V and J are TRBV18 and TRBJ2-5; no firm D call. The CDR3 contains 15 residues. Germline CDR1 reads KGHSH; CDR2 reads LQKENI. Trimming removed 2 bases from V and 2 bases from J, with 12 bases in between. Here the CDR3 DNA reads TGTGCCAGCTCACCATTAAGTCTCGGGCAAGAGACCCAGTACTTC. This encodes CASSPLSLGQETQYF.

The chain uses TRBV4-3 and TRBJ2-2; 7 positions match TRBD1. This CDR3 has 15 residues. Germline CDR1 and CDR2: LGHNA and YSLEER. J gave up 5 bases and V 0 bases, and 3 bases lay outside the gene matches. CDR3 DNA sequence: TGCGCCAGCAGCCAAGAAGGGGGCTGGACCGGGGAGCTGTTTTTT. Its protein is CASSQEGGWTGELFF.

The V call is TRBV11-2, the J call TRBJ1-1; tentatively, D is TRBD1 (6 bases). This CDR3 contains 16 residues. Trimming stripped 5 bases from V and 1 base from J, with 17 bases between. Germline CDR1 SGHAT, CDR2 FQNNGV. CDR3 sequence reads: CASSQAGGLGNTEAFF. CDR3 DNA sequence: TGTGCCAGCAGCCAGGCCGGGGGGCTCGGGAACACTGAAGCTTTCTTT.

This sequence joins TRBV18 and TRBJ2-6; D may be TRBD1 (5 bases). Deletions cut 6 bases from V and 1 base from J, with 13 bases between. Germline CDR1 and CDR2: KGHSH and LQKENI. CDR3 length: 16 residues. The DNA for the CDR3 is TGTGCCAGCTCTCTTCTCAGGGATTCTGGGGCCAACGTCCTGACTTTC. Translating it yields CASSLLRDSGANVLTF. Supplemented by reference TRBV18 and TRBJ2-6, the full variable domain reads NAGVMQNPRHLVRRRGQEARLRCSPMKGHSHVYWYRQLPEEGLKFMVYLQKENIIDESGMPKERFSAEFPKEGPSILRIQQVVRGDSAAYFCASSLLRDSGANVLTFGAGSRLTVL.

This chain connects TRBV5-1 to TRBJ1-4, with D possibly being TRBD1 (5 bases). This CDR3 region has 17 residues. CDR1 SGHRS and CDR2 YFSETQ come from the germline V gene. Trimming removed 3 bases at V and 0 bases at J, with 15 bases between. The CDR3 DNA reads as TGCGCCAGCAGCTCCCCCGGGGGGATTGCAACTAATGAAAAACTGTTTTTT. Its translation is CASSSPGGIATNEKLFF.

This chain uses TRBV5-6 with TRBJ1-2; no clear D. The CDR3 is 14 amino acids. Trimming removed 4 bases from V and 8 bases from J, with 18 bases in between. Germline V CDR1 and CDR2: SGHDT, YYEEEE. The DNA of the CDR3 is TGTGCCAGCAGCCGCGGTTCCACCGGCGGGGGCTACACCTTC. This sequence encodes CASSRGSTGGGYTF.

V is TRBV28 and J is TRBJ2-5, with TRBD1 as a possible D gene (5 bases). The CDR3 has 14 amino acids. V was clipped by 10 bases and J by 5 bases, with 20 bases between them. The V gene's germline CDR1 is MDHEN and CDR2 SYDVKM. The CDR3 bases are TGTGCCACCCAGGGAAGTTGGGGTTTTGAGACCCAGTACTTC. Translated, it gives CATQGSWGFETQYF.

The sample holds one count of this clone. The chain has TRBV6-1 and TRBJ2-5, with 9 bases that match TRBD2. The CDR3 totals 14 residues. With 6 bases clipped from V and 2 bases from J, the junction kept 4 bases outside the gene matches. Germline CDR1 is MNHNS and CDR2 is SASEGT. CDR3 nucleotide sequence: TGTGCCAGCAGGCCGGGACTAGCACAAGAGACCCAGTACTTC. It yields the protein CASRPGLAQETQYF.

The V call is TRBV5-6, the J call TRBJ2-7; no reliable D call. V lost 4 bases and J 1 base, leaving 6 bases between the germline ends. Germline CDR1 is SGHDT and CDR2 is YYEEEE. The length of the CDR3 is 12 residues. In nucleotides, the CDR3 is TGTGCCAGCAGCATACTATCCTACGAGCAGTACGTC. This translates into CASSILSYEQYV.

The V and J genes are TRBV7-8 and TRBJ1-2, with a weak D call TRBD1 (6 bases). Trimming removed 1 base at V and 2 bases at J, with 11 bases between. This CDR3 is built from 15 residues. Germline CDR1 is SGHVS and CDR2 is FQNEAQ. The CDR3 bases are TGTGCCAGCAGCTTAGGGGCAGGGGAGAACTATGGCTACACCTTC. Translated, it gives CASSLGAGENYGYTF.

Written as DNA, the CDR3 is TGTGCCAGTTCCATAGGGGTTAGGAGACCCCTCCACTTT. Translation gives CASSIGVRRPLHF. V and J are TRBV19 and TRBJ1-6, with D possibly being TRBD1 (5 bases). V shed 8 bases and J shed 12 bases, with 17 bases lying between them. Germline values: CDR1 LNHDA, CDR2 SQIVND (reference sequence). CDR3 length: 13 residues.

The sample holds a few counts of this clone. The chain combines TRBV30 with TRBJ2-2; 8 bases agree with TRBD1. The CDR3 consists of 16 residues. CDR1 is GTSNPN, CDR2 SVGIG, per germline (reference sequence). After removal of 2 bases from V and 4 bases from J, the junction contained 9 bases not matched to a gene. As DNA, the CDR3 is TGTGCCTGGAGTCGGTATGGACAGGGAGGCACCGGGGAGCTGTTTTTT. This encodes CAWSRYGQGGTGELFF.

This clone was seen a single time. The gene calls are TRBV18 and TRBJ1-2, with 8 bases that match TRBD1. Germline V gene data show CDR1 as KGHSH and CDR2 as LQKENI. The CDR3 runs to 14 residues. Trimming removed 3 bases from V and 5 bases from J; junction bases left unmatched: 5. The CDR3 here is CASSPTDRVYGYTF. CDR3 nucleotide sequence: TGTGCCAGCTCACCTACGGACAGGGTTTATGGCTACACCTTC.

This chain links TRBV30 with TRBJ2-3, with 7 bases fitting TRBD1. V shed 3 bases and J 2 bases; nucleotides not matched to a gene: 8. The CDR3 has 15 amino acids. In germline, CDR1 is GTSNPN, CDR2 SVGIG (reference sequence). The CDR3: CAWRGTARFTDTQYF. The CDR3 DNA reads TGTGCCTGGAGGGGGACAGCTCGTTTCACAGATACGCAGTATTTT.

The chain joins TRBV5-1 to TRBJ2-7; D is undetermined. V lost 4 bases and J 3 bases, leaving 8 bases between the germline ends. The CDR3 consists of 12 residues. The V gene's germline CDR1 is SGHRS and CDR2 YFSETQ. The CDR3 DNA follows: TGCGCCAGCAGCCTAGTTGGCTACGAGCAGTACTTC. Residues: CASSLVGYEQYF.

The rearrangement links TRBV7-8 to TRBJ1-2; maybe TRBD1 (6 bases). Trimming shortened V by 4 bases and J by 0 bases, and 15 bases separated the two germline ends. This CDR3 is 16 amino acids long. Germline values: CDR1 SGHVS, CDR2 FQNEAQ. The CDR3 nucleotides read TGTGCCAGCAGCTCCGTGGGGGCAGGATCTAACTATGGCTACACCTTC. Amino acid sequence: CASSSVGAGSNYGYTF.

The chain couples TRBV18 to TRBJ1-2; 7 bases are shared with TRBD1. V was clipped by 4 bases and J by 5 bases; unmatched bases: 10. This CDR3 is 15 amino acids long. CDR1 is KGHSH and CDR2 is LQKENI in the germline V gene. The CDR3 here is CASSQTGTADYGYTF. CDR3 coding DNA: TGTGCCAGCTCACAGACCGGGACAGCTGATTATGGCTACACCTTC.

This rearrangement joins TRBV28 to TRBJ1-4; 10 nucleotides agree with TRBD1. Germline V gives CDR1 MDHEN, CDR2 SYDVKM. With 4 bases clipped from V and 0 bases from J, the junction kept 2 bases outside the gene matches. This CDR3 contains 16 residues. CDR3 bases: TGTGCCAGCAGTTCGACAGGGGGCCCAACTAATGAAAAACTGTTTTTT. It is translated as CASSSTGGPTNEKLFF.

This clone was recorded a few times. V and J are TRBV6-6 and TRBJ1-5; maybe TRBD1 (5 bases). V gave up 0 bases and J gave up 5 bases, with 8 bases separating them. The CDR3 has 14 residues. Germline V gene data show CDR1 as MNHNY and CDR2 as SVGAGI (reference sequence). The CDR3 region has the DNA TGTGCCAGCAGTTACTCCCAGGGTGATCAGCCCCAGCATTTT. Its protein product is CASSYSQGDQPQHF.

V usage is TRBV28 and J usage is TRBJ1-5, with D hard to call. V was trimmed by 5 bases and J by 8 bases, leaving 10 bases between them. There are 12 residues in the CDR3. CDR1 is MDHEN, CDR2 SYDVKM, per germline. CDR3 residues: CASSPPFEPQHF. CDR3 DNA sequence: TGTGCCAGCAGTCCCCCTTTTGAGCCCCAGCATTTT. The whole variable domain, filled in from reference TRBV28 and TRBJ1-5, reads DVKVTQSSRYLVKRTGEKVFLECVQDMDHENMFWYRQDPGLGLRLIYFSYDVKMKEKGDIPEGYSVSREKKERFSLILESASTNQTSMYLCASSPPFEPQHFGDGTRLSIL.

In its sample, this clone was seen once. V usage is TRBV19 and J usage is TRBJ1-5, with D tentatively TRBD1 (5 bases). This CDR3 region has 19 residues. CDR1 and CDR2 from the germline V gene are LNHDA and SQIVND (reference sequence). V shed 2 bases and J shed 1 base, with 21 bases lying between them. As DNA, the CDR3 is TGTGCCAGTAGTATAATCATTCTCTTTGGGGGGAAAAGCAATCAGCCCCAGCATTTT. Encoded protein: CASSIIILFGGKSNQPQHF. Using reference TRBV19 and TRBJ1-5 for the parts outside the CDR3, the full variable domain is DGGITQSPKYLFRKEGQNVTLSCEQNLNHDAMYWYRQDPGQGLRLIYYSQIVNDFQKGDIAEGYSVSREKKESFPLTVTSAQKNPTAFYLCASSIIILFGGKSNQPQHFGDGTRLSIL.